These T cell receptor beta chains were read from a single sample in a study of T cells after yellow fever vaccination. Each CDR3 protein is one row after TCRdb ran MiXCR on the 5' RACE reads. The table records approximately 550,000 distinct CDR3 sequences, 19% of them present only once. The sequences come from PBMCs, collected 15 days after the yellow fever booster vaccination. The receptors originated from a young man who received the YFV17D yellow fever vaccine. Both conserved end residues are part of each CDR3. The D gene is left open where the match is weak. Part of the rows lack a size; the others show once, few, many or a class for expanded clones.

DNA	CDR3	V	D	size	J
TGTGCCAGCAGCAGGATAAGCAGCCAAGAGACCCAGTACTTC	CASSRISSQETQYF	TRBV2	NA	few	TRBJ2-5
TGTGCCAGCAGCCGCGATAACAGGGTTGGGGAGCAGTACTTC	CASSRDNRVGEQYF	TRBV7-6	NA	few	TRBJ2-7
TGTGCCAGCAGTCAGGACTCTTCGTATGGCTACACCTTC	CASSQDSSYGYTF	TRBV12-3/TRBV12-4	NA	NA	TRBJ1-2
TGCAGCGTAGGGACTAGCGGGAGTTACACAGATACGCAGTATTTT	CSVGTSGSYTDTQYF	TRBV29-1	TRBD2	NA	TRBJ2-3
TGTGCCAGCAGCTTAGATAGCGGGACGGTGAATGAGCAGTTCTTC	CASSLDSGTVNEQFF	TRBV7-2	TRBD2	few	TRBJ2-1
TGTGCCAGCAGCGTAGATGAGGGCAAGACCCAGTACTTC	CASSVDEGKTQYF	TRBV9	NA	NA	TRBJ2-5
TGTGCCAGCAGTTTATCCCAGCGGAATCTTCTAGAGACCCAGTACTTC	CASSLSQRNLLETQYF	TRBV27	NA	few	TRBJ2-5
TGTGCCAGCAGCAACAACGGCCGAGCTCTTGGCGGAGATACGCAGTATTTT	CASSNNGRALGGDTQYF	TRBV7-2	NA	NA	TRBJ2-3
TGTGCCAGCACCTACCCAATGGGCGGGGGATACAATGAGCAGTTCTTC	CASTYPMGGGYNEQFF	TRBV6-2/TRBV6-3	TRBD2	NA	TRBJ2-1
TGTGCCAGCACGGTGGGGCACCAATCCTACGAGCAGTACTTC	CASTVGHQSYEQYF	TRBV7-8	NA	many	TRBJ2-7
TGTGCCAGCAGTTTTGGCGGGAGACAAGATACGCAGTATTTT	CASSFGGRQDTQYF	TRBV12-3/TRBV12-4	TRBD2	few	TRBJ2-3
TGCGCCAGCAGTAAGGAGGTCCATTACGAGCAGTACTTC	CASSKEVHYEQYF	TRBV5-1	NA	few	TRBJ2-7
TGTGCCAGCAGGCGGGACGGGGACTATGGCTACACCTTC	CASRRDGDYGYTF	TRBV27	NA	NA	TRBJ1-2
TGCGCCAGCAGCACGGGACAGGCGACCTACGAGCAGTACTTC	CASSTGQATYEQYF	TRBV5-1	TRBD1	many	TRBJ2-7
TGTGCCAGCAGCCCTAGGCCTCTAGAAGATACGCAGTATTTT	CASSPRPLEDTQYF	TRBV7-8	NA	NA	TRBJ2-3
TGCGCCAGCAGCTTCAGGGGAGATTTAACCTTC	CASSFRGDLTF	TRBV5-1	NA	NA	TRBJ1-2
TGTGCCATCAGTGAGTCAAAGGGGAGGGACGAGCAGTACTTC	CAISESKGRDEQYF	TRBV10-3	TRBD2	NA	TRBJ2-7
TGTGCCAGCAGTGTCGACAGGGCCTACGAGCAGTACTTC	CASSVDRAYEQYF	TRBV2	TRBD1	few	TRBJ2-7
TGCAGTGCTCGCAGGGGGGCCCGCTCTCGGTACGAGCAGTACTTC	CSARRGARSRYEQYF	TRBV20-1	NA	NA	TRBJ2-7
TGCAGTGCTGGCACGGTTGAGGCCCAGCATTTT	CSAGTVEAQHF	TRBV20-1	NA	few	TRBJ1-5
TGTGCCAGCAGCTTAGGGTGGCCGAAGAATGAGCAGTTCTTC	CASSLGWPKNEQFF	TRBV7-9	NA	NA	TRBJ2-1
TGCAGCGTCAATCCGGGTAATACTGGAAACACCATATATTTT	CSVNPGNTGNTIYF	TRBV29-1	NA	few	TRBJ1-3
TGTGCCGGGGTCGAGTCCTACGAGCAGTACTTC	CAGVESYEQYF	TRBV21-1	NA	NA	TRBJ2-7
TGTGCCAGCAGCCCCTCTGGAAACGAGCAGTACTTC	CASSPSGNEQYF	TRBV7-9	NA	NA	TRBJ2-7
TGCAGTGCTTACACCGAAGCTGCTGAGCAGTTCTTC	CSAYTEAAEQFF	TRBV20-1	NA	NA	TRBJ2-1
TGCAGTGCTAGAGAGGGCAGTCAGGTATCATTTGCCCAGCATTTT	CSAREGSQVSFAQHF	TRBV20-1	NA	NA	TRBJ1-5
TGTGCCAGCTGTACCGCTAGCGGGAGGGCCTACGAGCAGTACTTC	CASCTASGRAYEQYF	TRBV28	TRBD2	few	TRBJ2-7
TGCGCCAGCAGCTTGCCCGGGACTAGTGCCCTGAATGAGCAGTTCTTC	CASSLPGTSALNEQFF	TRBV5-1	TRBD2	few	TRBJ2-1
TGTGCCAGCACCTCACGACAGGGCCTGAACACTGAAGCTTTCTTT	CASTSRQGLNTEAFF	TRBV12-3/TRBV12-4	TRBD1	NA	TRBJ1-1
TGTGCCAGCAGGGGAGATAGCGGGAGAAATGAGCAGTTCTTC	CASRGDSGRNEQFF	TRBV12-3/TRBV12-4	TRBD2	few	TRBJ2-1
TGTGCCAGCAGCCCAATGCTAGCGGGGAGCTCCTACGAGCAGTACTTC	CASSPMLAGSSYEQYF	TRBV7-8	TRBD2	NA	TRBJ2-7
TGCGCCAGCAGCTCGGACAGCAGATACGAGCAGTACTTC	CASSSDSRYEQYF	TRBV5-1	NA	few	TRBJ2-7